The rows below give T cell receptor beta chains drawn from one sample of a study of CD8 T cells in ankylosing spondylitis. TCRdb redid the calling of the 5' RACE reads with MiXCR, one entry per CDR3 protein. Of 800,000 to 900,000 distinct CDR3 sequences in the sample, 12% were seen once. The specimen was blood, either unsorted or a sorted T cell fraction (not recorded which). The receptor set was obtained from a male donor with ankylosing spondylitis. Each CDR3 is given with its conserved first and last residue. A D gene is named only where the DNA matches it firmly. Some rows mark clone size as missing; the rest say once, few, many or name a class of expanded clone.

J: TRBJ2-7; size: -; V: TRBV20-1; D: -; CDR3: CSAIPGHDLYEQYF; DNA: TGCAGTGCTATCCCCGGACACGATCTCTACGAGCAGTACTTC
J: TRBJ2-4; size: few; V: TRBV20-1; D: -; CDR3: CSAREARTGKNIQYF; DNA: TGCAGTGCTAGAGAGGCCAGGACTGGGAAAAACATTCAGTACTTC
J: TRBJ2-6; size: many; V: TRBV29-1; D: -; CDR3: CSVGSSGANVLTF; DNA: TGCAGCGTAGGGTCCTCTGGGGCCAACGTCCTGACTTTC
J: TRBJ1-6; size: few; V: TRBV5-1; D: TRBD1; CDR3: CASSPLTGGNSPLHF; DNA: TGCGCCAGCAGCCCCCTGACAGGGGGAAATTCACCCCTCCACTTT
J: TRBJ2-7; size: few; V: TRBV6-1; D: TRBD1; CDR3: CASSGTGGHYEQYF; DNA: TGTGCCAGCAGTGGGACAGGGGGGCACTACGAGCAGTACTTC
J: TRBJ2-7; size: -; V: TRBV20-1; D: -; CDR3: CSARPTAGSYEQYF; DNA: TGCAGTGCTAGGCCAACAGCCGGGAGCTACGAGCAGTACTTC
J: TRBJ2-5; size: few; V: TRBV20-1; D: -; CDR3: CSARGLRGEETQYF; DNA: TGCAGTGCTAGGGGGCTCCGAGGCGAAGAGACCCAGTACTTC
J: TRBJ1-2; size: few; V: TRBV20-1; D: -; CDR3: CSATKFSGYTF; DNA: TGCAGTGCTACAAAATTTAGTGGCTACACCTTC
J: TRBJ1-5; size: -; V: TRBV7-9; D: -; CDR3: CASSPGRSNSNQPQHF; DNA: TGTGCCAGCAGCCCAGGACGGAGTAATAGCAATCAGCCCCAGCATTTT
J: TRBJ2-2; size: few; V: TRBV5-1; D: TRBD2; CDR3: CASSPEVAGSTGELFF; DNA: TGCGCCAGCAGCCCCGAGGTAGCGGGGAGCACCGGGGAGCTGTTTTTT
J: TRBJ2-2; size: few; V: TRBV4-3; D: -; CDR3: CASSSRDWGTGELFF; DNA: TGCGCCAGCAGCTCCCGAGACTGGGGAACCGGGGAGCTGTTTTTT
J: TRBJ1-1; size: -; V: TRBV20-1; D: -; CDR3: CSAPGEIPTEAFF; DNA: TGCAGTGCGCCCGGTGAGATCCCCACTGAAGCTTTCTTT
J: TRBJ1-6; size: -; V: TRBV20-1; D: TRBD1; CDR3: CSAPTGAGGSPLHF; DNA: TGCAGTGCTCCCACAGGGGCGGGAGGATCACCCCTCCACTTT
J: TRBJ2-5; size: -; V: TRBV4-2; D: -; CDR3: CASSQSSYQETQYF; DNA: TGTGCCAGCAGCCAATCCTCGTACCAAGAGACCCAGTACTTC
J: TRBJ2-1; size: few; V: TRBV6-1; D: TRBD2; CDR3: CASRVFGGRPGNEQFF; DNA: TGTGCCAGCAGGGTTTTTGGCGGGAGGCCGGGGAATGAGCAGTTCTTC